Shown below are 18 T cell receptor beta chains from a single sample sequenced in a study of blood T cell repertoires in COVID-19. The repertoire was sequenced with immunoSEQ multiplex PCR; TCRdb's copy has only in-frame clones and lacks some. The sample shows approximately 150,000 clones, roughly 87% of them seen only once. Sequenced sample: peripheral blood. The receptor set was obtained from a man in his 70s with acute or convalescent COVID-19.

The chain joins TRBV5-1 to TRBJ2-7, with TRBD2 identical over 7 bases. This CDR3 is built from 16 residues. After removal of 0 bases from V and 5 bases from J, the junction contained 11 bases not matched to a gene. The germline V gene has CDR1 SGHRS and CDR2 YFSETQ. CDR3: CASSLAFFAGADEQYF. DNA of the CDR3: TGCGCCAGCAGCTTGGCCTTCTTCGCGGGAGCGGACGAGCAGTACTTC.

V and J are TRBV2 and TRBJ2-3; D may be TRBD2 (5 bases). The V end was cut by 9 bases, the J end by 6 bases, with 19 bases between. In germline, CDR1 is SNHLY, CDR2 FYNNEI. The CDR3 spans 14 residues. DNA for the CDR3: TGTGCCAGTCTCCCTCGGGGTAAGGTCGATACGCAGTATTTT. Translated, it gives CASLPRGKVDTQYF.

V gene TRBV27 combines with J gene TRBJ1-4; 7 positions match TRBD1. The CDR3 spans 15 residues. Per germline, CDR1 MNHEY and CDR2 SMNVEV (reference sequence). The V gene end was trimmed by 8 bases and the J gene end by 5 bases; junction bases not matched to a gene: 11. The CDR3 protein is CASAETDRVNEKLFF. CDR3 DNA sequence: TGTGCCAGCGCAGAAACAGACAGGGTGAATGAAAAACTGTTTTTT. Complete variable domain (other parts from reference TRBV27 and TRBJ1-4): EAQVTQNPRYLITVTGKKLTVTCSQNMNHEYMSWYRQDPGLGLRQIYYSMNVEVTDKGDVPEGYKVSRKEKRNFPLILESPSPNQTSLYFCASAETDRVNEKLFFGSGTQLSVL.

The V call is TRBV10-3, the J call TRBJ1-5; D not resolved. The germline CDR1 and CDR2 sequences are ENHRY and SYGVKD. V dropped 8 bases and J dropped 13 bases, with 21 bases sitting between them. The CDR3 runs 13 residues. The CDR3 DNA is TGTGCCATCGGGGAGAGGCCCGGATCCCCGCAGCATTTT. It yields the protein CAIGERPGSPQHF.

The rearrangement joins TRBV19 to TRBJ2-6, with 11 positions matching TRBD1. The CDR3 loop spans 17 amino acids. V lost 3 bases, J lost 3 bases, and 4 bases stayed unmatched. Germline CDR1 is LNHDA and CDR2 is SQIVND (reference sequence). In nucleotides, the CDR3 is TGTGCCAGTAGTATCGGACAGGGGGCGAGTGGGGCCAACGTCCTGACTTTC. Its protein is CASSIGQGASGANVLTF.

The DNA for the CDR3 is TGTGCCAGTAGTGTAACAGGGGGCACTCAGCCCCAGCATTTT. This gives the protein CASSVTGGTQPQHF. This chain connects TRBV19 to TRBJ1-5; 9 bases match TRBD1. This CDR3 has 14 residues. V shed 5 bases, J shed 6 bases, and the junction held 5 bases outside the gene matches. The germline V gene encodes CDR1 LNHDA and CDR2 SQIVND (reference sequence).

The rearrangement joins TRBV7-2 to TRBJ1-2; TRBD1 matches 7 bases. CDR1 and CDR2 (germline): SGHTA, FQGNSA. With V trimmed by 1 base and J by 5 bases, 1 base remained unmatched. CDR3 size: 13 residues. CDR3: CASSLGTGYGYTF. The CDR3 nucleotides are TGTGCCAGCAGCTTAGGGACAGGTTATGGCTACACCTTC.

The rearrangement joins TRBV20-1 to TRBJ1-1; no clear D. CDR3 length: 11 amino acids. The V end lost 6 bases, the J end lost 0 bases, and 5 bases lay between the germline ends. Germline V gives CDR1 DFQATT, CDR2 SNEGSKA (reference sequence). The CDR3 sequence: CSAPVNTEAFF. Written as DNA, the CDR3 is TGCAGTGCCCCAGTGAACACTGAAGCTTTCTTT.

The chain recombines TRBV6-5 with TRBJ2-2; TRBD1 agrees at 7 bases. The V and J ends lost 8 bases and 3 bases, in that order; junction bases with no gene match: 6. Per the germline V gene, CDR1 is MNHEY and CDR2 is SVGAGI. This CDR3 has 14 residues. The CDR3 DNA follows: TGTGCCAGCCACAGGGGCCGTGACACCGGGGAGCTGTTTTTT. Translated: CASHRGRDTGELFF.

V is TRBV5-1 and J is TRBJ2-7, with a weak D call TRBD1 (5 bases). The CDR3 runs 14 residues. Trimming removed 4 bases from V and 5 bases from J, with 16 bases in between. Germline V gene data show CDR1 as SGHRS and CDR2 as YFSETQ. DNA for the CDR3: TGCGCCAGCAGCACCGCAGGGCCGTCAGACGAGCAGTACTTC. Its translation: CASSTAGPSDEQYF.

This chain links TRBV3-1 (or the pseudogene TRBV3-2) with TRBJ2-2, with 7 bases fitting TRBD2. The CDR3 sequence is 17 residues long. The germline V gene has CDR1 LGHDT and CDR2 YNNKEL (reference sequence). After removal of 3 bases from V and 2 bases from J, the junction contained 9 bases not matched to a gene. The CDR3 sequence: CASSQGSGGLNTGELFF. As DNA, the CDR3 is TGTGCCAGCAGCCAGGGATCGGGGGGACTAAACACCGGGGAGCTGTTTTTT.

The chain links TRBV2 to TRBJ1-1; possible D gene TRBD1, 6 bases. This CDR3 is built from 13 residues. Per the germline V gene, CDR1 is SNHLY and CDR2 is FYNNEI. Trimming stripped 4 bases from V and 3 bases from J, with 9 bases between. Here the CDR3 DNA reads TGTGCCAGCAGTGGCAACAGGGACACTGAAGCTTTCTTT. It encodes CASSGNRDTEAFF.

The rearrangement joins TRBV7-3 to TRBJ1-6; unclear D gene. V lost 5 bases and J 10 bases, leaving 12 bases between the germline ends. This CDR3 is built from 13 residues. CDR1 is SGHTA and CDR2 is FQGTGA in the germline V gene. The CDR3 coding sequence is TGTGCCAGCAGCGTTTCGTCCGTCTCACCCCTCCACTTT. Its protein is CASSVSSVSPLHF.

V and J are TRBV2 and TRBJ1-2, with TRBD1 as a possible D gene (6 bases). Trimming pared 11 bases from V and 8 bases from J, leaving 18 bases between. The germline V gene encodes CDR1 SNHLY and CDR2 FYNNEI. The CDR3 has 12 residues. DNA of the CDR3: TGTGCCTCGACAGGAGTCCCTAGCGGCTACACCTTC. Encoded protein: CASTGVPSGYTF.

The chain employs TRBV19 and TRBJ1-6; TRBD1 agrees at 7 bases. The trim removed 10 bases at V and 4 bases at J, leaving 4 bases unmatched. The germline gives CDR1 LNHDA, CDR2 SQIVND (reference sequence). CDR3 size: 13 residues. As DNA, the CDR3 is TGTGCCACCCGGGACAGATATAATTCACCCCTCCACTTT. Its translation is CATRDRYNSPLHF.

The CDR3 coding sequence is TGTGCCAGCAGCCCGGACAGGGTCGGTCAGCCCCAGCATTTT. Encoded protein: CASSPDRVGQPQHF. The chain recombines TRBV3-1 (or the pseudogene TRBV3-2) with TRBJ1-5; TRBD1 matches 8 bases. With 4 bases clipped from V and 6 bases from J, the junction kept 5 bases outside the gene matches. The CDR3 has 14 amino acids. The germline V gene encodes CDR1 LGHDT and CDR2 YNNKEL (reference sequence).

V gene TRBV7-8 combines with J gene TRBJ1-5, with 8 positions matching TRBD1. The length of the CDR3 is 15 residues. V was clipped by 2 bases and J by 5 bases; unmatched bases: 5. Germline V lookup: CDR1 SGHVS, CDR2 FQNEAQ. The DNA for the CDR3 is TGTGCCAGCAGCTTAAGACAGGGGACCGATCAGCCCCAGCATTTT. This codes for CASSLRQGTDQPQHF.

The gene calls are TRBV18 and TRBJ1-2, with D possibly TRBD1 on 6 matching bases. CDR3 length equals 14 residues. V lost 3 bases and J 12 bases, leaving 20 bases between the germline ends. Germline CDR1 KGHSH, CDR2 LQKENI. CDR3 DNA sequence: TGTGCCAGCTCACCGTATCAACAGGGACCTGGGGACACCTTC. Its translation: CASSPYQQGPGDTF.